The 8 T cell receptor beta chains below were found in one sample sequenced in a study of OX40 agonist ivuxolimab in advanced cancers. The table came from immunoSEQ multiplex PCR; TCRdb's copy has only in-frame clones and leaves some out. The repertoire consists of about 82,000 clones, with roughly 85% occurring once and the leading ten covering more than 0.7%. The starting material was CD4+ or CD8+ T cells sorted from blood, obtained in a trial of the OX40 agonist ivuxolimab. These receptors were taken from an adult with an advanced solid tumor such as melanoma, head and neck, liver or kidney cancer.

This chain uses TRBV7-2 with TRBJ2-3; D is ambiguous. The CDR3 is 15 amino acids. V shed 0 bases and J shed 8 bases, with 15 bases lying between them. The V gene's germline CDR1 is SGHTA and CDR2 FQGNSA. The CDR3 nucleotides read TGTGCCAGCAGCTTAGCCTCTTCCCCGGCGAGTACGCAGTATTTT. Translation: CASSLASSPASTQYF.

J is TRBJ2-3 and V is TRBV9, with 11 positions matching TRBD2. This CDR3 has 15 amino acids. Germline V CDR1 and CDR2: SGDLS, YYNGEE. V lost 3 bases, J lost 5 bases, and 5 bases stayed unmatched. The CDR3 DNA is TGTGCCAGCAGCGCCACTAGCGGGGGCATAGATACGCAGTATTTT. Translating gives CASSATSGGIDTQYF.

This sequence joins TRBV2 and TRBJ1-6, with D possibly matching TRBD1 (5 bases). V lost 7 bases and J 7 bases, leaving 11 bases between the germline ends. CDR3 length: 13 amino acids. Germline assignment: CDR1 SNHLY and CDR2 FYNNEI. This CDR3 is CASKGFLNSPLHF. For the CDR3, the DNA is TGTGCCAGCAAGGGGTTTTTGAATTCACCCCTCCACTTT.

The chain joins TRBV27 to TRBJ1-6; D is uncertain. The CDR3 extends over 16 amino acids. V was shortened by 2 bases and J by 9 bases, with 17 bases between the two germline ends. Germline lookup yields CDR1 MNHEY and CDR2 SMNVEV (reference sequence). CDR3 sequence (DNA): TGTGCCAGCAGTTTACCTAGGACCTTACCCCCTTCACCCCTCCACTTT. Protein: CASSLPRTLPPSPLHF.

The rearrangement links TRBV18 to TRBJ2-3; D gene uncertain. Trimming cost V 6 bases and J 3 bases, with 16 bases left between them. Looked up from germline, CDR1 is KGHSH and CDR2 is LQKENI. This CDR3 comprises 15 residues. CDR3 bases: TGTGCCAGCTCCCACCAACAAGGCGGAACAGATACGCAGTATTTT. This sequence encodes CASSHQQGGTDTQYF.

The chain links TRBV30 to TRBJ1-2, with D perhaps TRBD1 (5 bases). The CDR3 contains 14 residues. Germline CDR1 GTSNPN, CDR2 SVGIG (reference sequence). Trimming removed 5 bases at V and 2 bases at J, with 15 bases between. The chain's CDR3 is CAWVRPGLNYGYTF. In nucleotides, the CDR3 is TGTGCCTGGGTTCGACCGGGACTGAACTATGGCTACACCTTC.

CDR3 bases: TGTGCCCCCGGGAGGGTTAACTATGGCTACACCTTC. Residues: CAPGRVNYGYTF. V and J are TRBV21-1 and TRBJ1-2. TRBV21-1 is marked as a pseudogene. The length of the CDR3 is 12 residues.

Only one count was recorded for this clone. The rearrangement joins TRBV7-2 to TRBJ2-2; 7 bases map to TRBD2. CDR1 SGHTA and CDR2 FQGNSA come from the germline V gene. The CDR3 has 17 residues. J gave up 5 bases and V 5 bases, and 14 bases lay outside the gene matches. The CDR3 DNA sequence: TGTGCCAGCAGCCGATATACTACGGGGGGAAGGACCGGGGAGCTGTTTTTT. It encodes CASSRYTTGGRTGELFF.